This is a list of T cell receptor beta chains from one sample in a study of vaccination and CD4 T cells after COVID-19. TCRdb analysed the PCR reads with MiXCR anew, one entry per CDR3 protein. The profile covers roughly 4,700 distinct CDR3 sequences, with 44% appearing a single time and about 44% taken by the ten largest. No antigen has been assigned to these receptors. Sequencing used CD4+ T cells from blood, cultured in vitro, obtained after SARS-CoV-2 vaccination. Receptors were obtained from a human donor who had recovered from COVID-19. The CDR3 runs from the conserved cysteine through the conserved F or W. Each record gives: clone size, D gene, V gene, J gene, CDR3 protein, CDR3 DNA. D genes are given only for firm matches. Rows may omit the clone size; those that give it use once, few, many or a size class.

>-|TRBD2|TRBV20-1|TRBJ2-7
CSARGAGVGYEQYF
TGCAGTGCTAGAGGAGCGGGAGTAGGATACGAGCAGTACTTC
>-|-|TRBV6-5|TRBJ1-6
CASSYNPGGGSPLHF
TGTGCCAGCAGTTATAATCCGGGGGGCGGTTCACCCCTCCACTTT
>few|-|TRBV20-1|TRBJ2-1
CSATGGLRPLDSYNEQFF
TGCAGTGCTACAGGGGGACTCAGACCGCTGGACTCCTACAATGAGCAGTTCTTC
>few|-|TRBV27|TRBJ1-1
CASSLWGLNTEAFF
TGTGCCAGCAGTTTATGGGGCCTGAACACTGAAGCTTTCTTT
>few|-|TRBV20-1|TRBJ2-1
CSARGRDTAYNEQFF
TGCAGTGCTAGGGGGCGGGACACAGCCTACAATGAGCAGTTCTTC
>-|-|TRBV29-1|TRBJ1-2
CSVRVTGYGYTF
TGCAGCGTCAGGGTTACAGGGTACGGCTACACCTTC
>-|TRBD1|TRBV28|TRBJ2-5
CAIHTGAKETQYF
TGTGCCATCCATACAGGGGCCAAGGAGACCCAGTACTTC
>-|-|TRBV30|TRBJ1-2
CAWSTDFNYGYTF
TGTGCCTGGAGTACAGATTTTAACTATGGCTACACCTTC
>-|-|TRBV20-1|TRBJ1-3
CSAPTLSGNTIYF
TGCAGTGCTCCGACACTCTCTGGAAACACCATATATTTT
>few|-|TRBV30|TRBJ1-1
CAWSGQTEAFF
TGTGCCTGGAGTGGCCAAACTGAAGCTTTCTTT
>few|-|TRBV7-2|TRBJ2-1
CASSLVASVLYNEQFF
TGTGCCAGCAGCTTAGTCGCTAGTGTCCTCTACAATGAGCAGTTCTTC
>-|-|TRBV19|TRBJ1-5
CASSQSSNQPQHF
TGTGCCAGTTCACAGTCCAGCAATCAGCCCCAGCATTTT
>-|-|TRBV10-3|TRBJ1-6
CAISESGGTSNELYNSPLHF
TGTGCCATCAGTGAGTCGGGGGGCACGTCCAACGAGCTCTATAATTCACCCCTCCACTTT
>-|-|TRBV20-1|TRBJ1-2
CSAGTISNYGYTF
TGCAGTGCGGGTACCATCAGTAACTATGGCTACACCTTC
>few|TRBD1|TRBV5-1|TRBJ1-2
CASSSGTAGNYGYTF
TGCGCCAGCAGCTCTGGGACAGCGGGCAACTATGGCTACACCTTC
>-|-|TRBV7-8|TRBJ2-1
CASSHGAGGPLYNEQFF
TGTGCCAGCAGTCACGGGGCCGGGGGGCCGTTATACAATGAGCAGTTCTTC
>few|TRBD1|TRBV24-1|TRBJ2-5
CATSDPRTGTQETQYF
TGTGCCACCAGTGATCCAAGGACAGGCACCCAAGAGACCCAGTACTTC
>-|TRBD1|TRBV27|TRBJ2-3
CASSADRAYTDTQYF
TGTGCCAGCAGTGCCGACAGGGCCTACACAGATACGCAGTATTTT
>-|-|TRBV7-2|TRBJ2-7
CASSLVPGVYEQYF
TGTGCCAGCAGCTTAGTGCCCGGAGTCTACGAGCAGTACTTC
>-|TRBD1|TRBV7-9|TRBJ1-1
CASSLDWTGLSEAFF
TGTGCCAGCAGCTTAGATTGGACAGGGCTCTCTGAAGCTTTCTTT
>-|TRBD2|TRBV20-1|TRBJ2-1
CSARIAGNEQFF
TGCAGTGCTAGAATAGCGGGGAATGAGCAGTTCTTC
>few|-|TRBV2|TRBJ2-1
CASSEGPYNEQFF
TGTGCCAGCAGTGAAGGCCCGTACAATGAGCAGTTCTTC
>-|-|TRBV9|TRBJ2-7
CASSVAGSPLYEQYF
TGTGCCAGCAGCGTTGCAGGTTCCCCCCTCTACGAGCAGTACTTC
>-|-|TRBV5-4|TRBJ2-2
CASSLPGGDTGELFF
TGTGCCAGCAGCTTGCCCGGGGGCGACACCGGGGAGCTGTTTTTT
>-|-|TRBV6-5|TRBJ2-7
CASSYSRVGEQYF
TGTGCCAGCAGTTACTCGAGGGTTGGGGAGCAGTACTTC
>few|TRBD1|TRBV7-3|TRBJ2-2
CASSSQGATGELFF
TGTGCCAGCAGCTCACAGGGGGCCACCGGGGAGCTGTTTTTT
>-|TRBD1|TRBV15|TRBJ2-3
CATSNLRYGTGPHTQYF
TGTGCCACCAGCAACCTAAGGTATGGGACAGGTCCTCATACGCAGTATTTT
>-|-|TRBV11-3|TRBJ1-1
CASSLLPNTEAFF
TGTGCCAGCAGCCTACTCCCGAACACTGAAGCTTTCTTT
>large|-|TRBV5-4|TRBJ2-2
CASSLAAPGAGELFF
TGTGCCAGCAGCTTGGCAGCCCCGGGGGCCGGGGAGCTGTTTTTT
>-|-|TRBV27|TRBJ1-3
CASRKGGSGNTIYF
TGTGCCAGCAGGAAGGGGGGCTCTGGAAACACCATATATTTT
>few|-|TRBV6-1|TRBJ2-5
CASSPSGETQYF
TGTGCCAGCAGTCCATCGGGAGAGACCCAGTACTTC
>few|-|TRBV6-1|TRBJ1-5
CASSQGGGWSNQPQHF
TGTGCCAGCAGTCAAGGGGGGGGATGGAGCAATCAGCCCCAGCATTTT
>few|TRBD1|TRBV2|TRBJ1-2
CASREDRTYGYTF
TGTGCCAGCAGGGAGGACAGGACCTATGGCTACACCTTC
>few|-|TRBV18|TRBJ1-1
CASSQGQRGTEAFF
TGTGCCAGCTCCCAAGGACAAAGGGGCACTGAAGCTTTCTTT
>-|-|TRBV6-1|TRBJ1-5
CASTFRDFYQPQHF
TGTGCCAGCACCTTTCGGGATTTCTACCAGCCCCAGCATTTT
>-|TRBD1|TRBV11-2|TRBJ2-5
CASSYRGQPRETQYF
TGTGCCAGCAGCTACCGGGGACAGCCCAGGGAGACCCAGTACTTC
>-|TRBD1|TRBV28|TRBJ1-6
CASRYRGGSPLHF
TGTGCCAGCAGGTACAGGGGTGGATCACCCCTCCACTTT
>few|TRBD1|TRBV27|TRBJ2-7
CASRASRGQATSYEQYF
TGTGCCAGCAGAGCTTCTCGAGGACAGGCCACCTCCTACGAGCAGTACTTC
>few|-|TRBV6-1|TRBJ1-5
CASSDPGVGNQPQHF
TGTGCCAGCAGTGATCCCGGGGTTGGCAATCAGCCCCAGCATTTT
>few|TRBD1|TRBV20-1|TRBJ1-2
CSARGDRASYGYTF
TGCAGTGCTAGAGGGGACAGGGCCTCCTATGGCTACACCTTC
>-|-|TRBV30|TRBJ2-3
CAWSGGIATDTQYF
TGTGCCTGGAGTGGGGGGATTGCTACAGATACGCAGTATTTT
>-|-|TRBV21-1|TRBJ2-3
CASSTNIVTDTQYF
TGTGCCAGCAGCACAAACATCGTGACAGATACGCAGTATTTT
>few|-|TRBV21-1|TRBJ2-7
CASSIPGQATYEQYF
TGTGCCAGCAGCATCCCGGGACAGGCTACCTACGAGCAGTACTTC
>few|-|TRBV7-9|TRBJ1-1
CASSLRETEAFF
TGTGCCAGCAGCTTGCGGGAAACTGAAGCTTTCTTT
>few|-|TRBV28|TRBJ1-1
CASSPLPPGGAGRAFF
TGTGCCAGCAGTCCCCTCCCCCCCGGGGGCGCGGGTAGAGCTTTCTTT
>few|TRBD2|TRBV20-1|TRBJ2-5
CSARGGTQIQETQYF
TGCAGTGCTCGGGGGGGGACCCAAATCCAAGAGACCCAGTACTTC
>-|-|TRBV10-3|TRBJ2-5
CATLQEETQYF
TGTGCCACGTTACAGGAAGAGACCCAGTACTTC
>few|-|TRBV6-2/TRBV6-3|TRBJ1-2
CASSYPIGSYGYTF
TGTGCCAGCAGTTACCCGATTGGGAGCTATGGCTACACCTTC